The text below deals with one TCR beta chain. This clone was counted once. Its antigen specificity is not known. No base quality information exists; no much larger clone differs at one position. This specimen belongs to a study of multiple sclerosis patients with progressive multifocal leukoencephalopathy (dated by TCRdb to the late 2010s). At the level of the whole study: The controls were five MS patients treated with natalizumab who did not develop PML and who were sampled longitudinally. Peripheral T and B cells were examined in MS patients who went on to develop PML (4 under natalizumab, 1 after alemtuzumab) as well as in treated patients who did not. Two natalizumab-treated patients who later developed PML were followed longitudinally from before therapy through 6 and 12 months to PML onset. The goal was to find JC virus-specific or public T-cell expansions that arose at the time of PML onset. What the work shows at the level of the full study, not this receptor alone: Although TRB clones above 0.5% frequency turned up only in PML patients, the clones expanded at PML onset were already present before and during natalizumab therapy. Given the small, descriptive cohort, it remained unclear whether the study findings reflect JC virus infection or general immunocompromise. Most PML patients had lower normalized Shannon entropy, suggesting less diverse TRB repertoires, while values in the natalizumab-treated controls sat near 1. The analysis covered only peripheral blood, although cerebrospinal fluid or brain lymphocytes might be more informative for natalizumab-associated PML. When PML developed, neither common TRBV or TRBJ gene usage nor preferential TRBV-TRBJ pairings were detected.

The immunoSEQ two-step multiplex PCR at survey-level depth was used to amplify TRB CDR3 regions from genomic DNA. Synthetic inline TR CDR3 controls covering all V-J pairings were spiked into each PCR to estimate template counts and remove amplification bias. Reads went through processing to reduce amplification and sequencing bias, and quantification was done against synthetic TR CDR3 analogs. The study's processing was this. In ImmunoSEQ Analyzer, raw data were processed so that out-of-frame sequences and CDR3s with stop codons were removed, with gene names following IMGT nomenclature. Repertoire diversity was summarized as normalized Shannon entropy, defined as 1 minus Pielou's evenness. Two TRB sequences were counted as identical only if the two sequences had the same V gene, J gene and CDR3. Public PML clonotypes were CDR3s shared by two or more PML-onset samples but absent earlier, in controls, and in public databases. CDR3 amino acid composition by position was analyzed with Skylign using the observed count method. TCRdb limited this immuneACCESS table to in-frame rearrangements with V and J called. A share of clones is missing; checked studies link under half to unresolved V genes, and the rest is unexplained. The DNA was the basis for D and trimming; V, J and clone size are from that table. The sample data list fewer than 35,000 clones, and over 90% of these were observed just once. The top ten hold about 2% of the sample.

This specimen's time point label, per the study, means: before natalizumab initiation. All listed patients had previously received interferon beta, and all PML patients were female. T0 blood samples were collected before the first natalizumab infusion. Isolation of peripheral blood mononuclear cells was performed by Ficoll-Hypaque density gradient centrifugation. According to the germline V gene, CDR1 reads SGHRS and CDR2 reads YFSETQ. Taken from cysteine to phenylalanine, the CDR3 has 15 residues. Just the 45-base CDR3 DNA is kept, in frame starting at base 1. Clipping removes 2 bases from V and 2 bases from J, with 3 as the unmatched junction base count.

Recombination connected TRBV5-1 to TRBJ2-3; 9 bases in the middle match TRBD1. The origin of this receptor is a man younger than 45 with multiple sclerosis. Material for sequencing was PBMCs. In nucleotides, the sequence is TGCGCCAGCAGCTTCGGGACAGGGTCCACAGATACGCAGTATTTT. It encodes CASSFGTGSTDTQYF.